The 14 T cell receptor beta chains in this list originate from one sample, sequenced in a study of response to subunit inactivated influenza vaccine. TCRdb called the RT-PCR reads again in MiXCR, with one record for every CDR3 protein. The data contain about 500,000 distinct CDR3 sequences, 6.5% to 8% of them seen just once; the ten biggest clones take up 10% to 15%. The sample was PBMCs from blood, taken around 25 months after vaccination. The receptors derive from a man aged 50 to 69 who received an inactivated influenza vaccine.

As to this clonotype: The CDR3 carries no conserved terminal phenylalanine or tryptophan, so it likely arises from a read error. V gene TRBV12-3 or TRBV12-4 combines with J gene TRBJ2-3; D call uncertain. The CDR3 contains 15 residues. Trimming shortened V by 5 bases and J by 4 bases, and 16 bases separated the two germline ends. The CDR3 region is CASSLGRTQADTQYS. The DNA of the CDR3 is TGTGCCAGCAGTCTTGGGCGGACCCAGGCAGATACGCAGTATTCT.

This chain connects TRBV5-1 to TRBJ2-5; D perhaps matches TRBD2 (5 bases). This CDR3 comprises 15 residues. V was shortened by 0 bases and J by 5 bases, with 14 bases between the two germline ends. Germline V gene lookup returns CDR1 SGHRS and CDR2 YFSETQ. The CDR3 DNA is TGCGCCAGCAGCTTGGCTCTCAGGTCGGGGGAGACCCAGTACTTC. The encoded protein is CASSLALRSGETQYF.

The rearrangement links TRBV15 to TRBJ2-5; D is unclear. CDR1 LNHNV and CDR2 YYDKDF come from the germline V gene (reference sequence). The CDR3 spans 18 residues. Trimming took 4 bases from V and 8 from J, leaving 29 bases between them. CDR3: CATSTVRGKYAETHTQYF. In DNA form, the CDR3 reads TGTGCCACCAGCACCGTCCGTGGGAAGTATGCCGAGACTCACACCCAGTACTTC.

As concerns this clonotype: The conserved phenylalanine or tryptophan is not found at the CDR3 terminus, so this likely reflects a read error. This chain uses TRBV6-1 with TRBJ2-3, with 7 bases matching TRBD2. The CDR3 runs 14 residues. Losses at the gene ends were 2 bases for V and 6 bases for J; bases not matched to a gene: 5. Germline loops: CDR1 MNHNS, CDR2 SASEGT. CDR3 in amino acids: CASSERRERDTQYL. The CDR3 DNA follows: TGTGCCAGCAGTGAAAGGCGGGAGCGTGATACGCAGTATCTT.

This clonotype was seen a few times. The chain is built from TRBV15 and TRBJ1-1; the D is unclear. Germline V gives CDR1 LNHNV, CDR2 YYDKDF (reference sequence). This CDR3 contains 15 residues. The V and J ends lost 0 bases and 0 bases respectively, with 8 bases between them. The CDR3: CATSRDQTMNTEAFF. DNA of the CDR3: TGTGCCACCAGCAGAGATCAGACGATGAACACTGAAGCTTTCTTT.

This clonotype has at least ten counts. CDR3 sequence reads: CASSYRDGNTDTQYF. CDR3 sequence (DNA): TGTGCCAGCAGTTACCGGGACGGGAACACAGATACGCAGTATTTT. The chain couples TRBV6-2 or TRBV6-3 to TRBJ2-3, with D perhaps being TRBD1 or TRBD2 (5 bases each). CDR1 MNHEY and CDR2 SVGEGT come from the germline V gene. This CDR3 contains 15 residues. The V end was cut by 2 bases, the J end by 2 bases, with 11 bases between.

This clonotype was counted a few times. The V gene is TRBV13, the J gene TRBJ2-7; D call uncertain. Looked up from germline, CDR1 is PRHDT and CDR2 is FYEKMQ (reference sequence). The CDR3 consists of 15 residues. Trimming took off 0 bases at V and 0 bases at J, with 9 bases between the two ends. CDR3 sequence: CASSLGVAASYEQYF. The CDR3 DNA reads TGTGCCAGCAGCTTAGGGGTCGCTGCCTCCTACGAGCAGTACTTC.

This clonotype was observed many times. The chain employs TRBV7-8 and TRBJ2-7; D might be TRBD1 (5 bases). There are 15 residues in the CDR3. Germline V gives CDR1 SGHVS, CDR2 FQNEAQ. The germline V and J ends were trimmed by 1 base and 3 bases, with 13 bases remaining between them. The CDR3 nucleotides read TGTGCCAGCAGCTTAGGGTCAGACAGTTACTACGAGCAGTACTTC. It is translated as CASSLGSDSYYEQYF.

This clonotype was found a few times. The chain recombines TRBV20-1 with TRBJ2-5; 8 positions agree with TRBD1. The V segment lost 3 bases and the J segment 5 bases; nucleotides outside the gene matches: 8. This CDR3 contains 14 residues. The germline gives CDR1 DFQATT, CDR2 SNEGSKA (reference sequence). The CDR3: CSARGRGPGETQYF. In DNA, the CDR3 is TGCAGTGCTAGGGGCAGGGGGCCGGGGGAGACCCAGTACTTC.

This clonotype was seen ten or more times. The rearrangement uses TRBV5-1 and TRBJ2-5; the D gene is possibly TRBD1 (7 bases). From germline, CDR1 is SGHRS and CDR2 YFSETQ. V lost 1 base and J 7 bases, leaving 11 bases between the germline ends. The CDR3 runs 13 residues. CDR3 coding DNA: TGCGCCAGCAGCTTGCTTCAGGGGGGGACCCAGTACTTC. Encoded protein: CASSLLQGGTQYF. Combining the CDR3 with reference TRBV5-1 and TRBJ2-5 gives the whole variable domain KAGVTQTPRYLIKTRGQQVTLSCSPISGHRSVSWYQQTPGQGLQFLFEYFSETQRNKGNFPGRFSGRQFSNSRSEMNVSTLELGDSALYLCASSLLQGGTQYFGPGTRLLVL.

This clonotype occurred a few times. This chain uses TRBV12-3 or TRBV12-4 with TRBJ2-2; TRBD2 matches at 10 bases. This CDR3 comprises 15 residues. After removal of 1 base from V and 6 bases from J, the junction contained 2 bases not matched to a gene. CDR3 in amino acids: CASSLVAGGAGELFF. CDR3 DNA sequence: TGTGCCAGCAGTTTAGTAGCGGGGGGAGCCGGGGAGCTGTTTTTT.

This clonotype has only a few counts. The chain uses TRBV27 and TRBJ2-3; D perhaps matches TRBD1 (6 bases). Per germline, CDR1 MNHEY and CDR2 SMNVEV (reference sequence). The CDR3 totals 14 residues. Deletions cut 3 bases from V and 2 bases from J, with 9 bases between. The CDR3 loop is CASSFQGPTDTQYF. For the CDR3, the DNA is TGTGCCAGCAGTTTTCAGGGGCCCACAGATACGCAGTATTTT.

The chain has TRBV9 and TRBJ2-3; D gene unclear. V shed 2 bases and J shed 4 bases, with 11 bases lying between them. CDR1 is SGDLS and CDR2 is YYNGEE in the germline V gene. The CDR3 is 14 residues long. CDR3 in amino acids: CASSVSTGPDTQYF. The DNA of the CDR3 is TGTGCCAGCAGCGTTTCGACGGGCCCAGATACGCAGTATTTT.

V gene TRBV10-3 combines with J gene TRBJ2-5, with a tentative D call TRBD1 (5 bases). CDR3 length equals 13 residues. Germline lookup yields CDR1 ENHRY and CDR2 SYGVKD. V lost 3 bases to trimming and J lost 0 bases, with 5 bases between them. The CDR3: CAISDRDQETQYF. DNA for the CDR3: TGTGCCATCAGTGACAGGGACCAAGAGACCCAGTACTTC.